This is a list of T cell receptor beta chains from one sample in a study of blood T cell repertoires in COVID-19. Some clones are missing from TCRdb's copy, which holds only in-frame ones; the method was immunoSEQ multiplex PCR. The table shows roughly 28,000 clones, with roughly four fifths occurring only once. Sequenced material: peripheral blood. These TCRs come from a man between 65 and 85 years old with acute or convalescent COVID-19. Both conserved end residues are part of each CDR3.

J	V	CDR3
TRBJ1-2	TRBV4-3	CASSPIQGYYGYTF
TRBJ1-4	TRBV29-1	CSVERPGNEKLFF
TRBJ2-5	TRBV4-2	CASSPVVSGGETQYF
TRBJ2-3	TRBV20-1	CSGPVTDTQYF
TRBJ2-5	TRBV6-4	CASSWLAGETQYF
TRBJ2-1	TRBV6-2/TRBV6-3	CASSFGRYLGDEQFF
TRBJ1-1	TRBV27	CASTRERNTEAFF
TRBJ2-4	TRBV4-2	CASSGTSGSGVNIQYF
TRBJ2-3	TRBV2	CASTGGLAEGTDTQYF
TRBJ1-6	TRBV19	CASGDSEESPLHF
TRBJ1-1	TRBV6-5	CASSYPGQGASEAFF
TRBJ2-3	TRBV7-3	CASSQGTAGGTQYF
TRBJ2-2	TRBV5-1	CASSSPPGELFF
TRBJ2-1	TRBV11-2	CASRYRESALNEQFF
TRBJ1-1	TRBV29-1	CSVERDRTNTEAFF
TRBJ2-7	TRBV7-3	CASSSGLAGVVEQYF
TRBJ2-7	TRBV19	CASSTHLGTGPWQYF
TRBJ1-2	TRBV3-1/TRBV3-2	CASSQSMQGFYGYTF
TRBJ2-5	TRBV9	CASSTRVLETQYF
TRBJ2-2	TRBV30	CAWRLTAGAGELFF
TRBJ2-7	TRBV10-3	CAISTSNSRRGNYEQYF
TRBJ1-6	TRBV30	CAWSVGTANSPLHF
TRBJ2-1	TRBV28	CASRSGGGRRHNEQFF
TRBJ2-7	TRBV18	CASSPGQGNYEQYF
TRBJ1-2	TRBV5-8	CASSLGQIYGYTF
TRBJ2-5	TRBV11-2	CASSLFEGAEYF
TRBJ2-1	TRBV5-1	CASSLVQGNEQFF